Described below is a single T cell receptor (beta chain) sequence and its context. What it binds is not known. This CDR3 has 13 residues. V gave up 5 bases and J gave up 11 bases; unmatched junction bases: 9. Germline CDR1 LNHNV, CDR2 YYDKDF (reference sequence). Amplification in unsorted PBMC replicate PCRs started from approximately 300 ng DNA, which equals 30,000 to 35,000 T cell genomes. Using ten immunoSEQ deep assay plates, investigators sequenced unsorted PBMC DNA. This table comes from immunoSEQ multiplex PCR, and its TCRdb copy is limited to in-frame clones, with some not included. The sample carries about 460,000 clones, roughly three quarters recorded once. This specimen comes from a study of shared clonotypes between healthy human individuals. Background on the study: Those who served as donors were a couple of women and a few men between the ages of 18 and 49. Whole-study results and caveats: Measured sharing among donors was expected to vary with sequencing depth.

J is TRBJ2-3 and V is TRBV15; 8 bases map to TRBD1. The sample was PBMCs. The source of this sequence is a woman aged 40 to 49 in good health. Some clones in this sample may be carry-over from other donors' samples. In DNA, the CDR3 is TGTGCCACCAGCCCTCAATCCGGGACAGGGCAGTATTTT. Its protein is CATSPQSGTGQYF.